These 12 T cell receptor beta chains were sequenced from one sample in a study of shared clonotypes between healthy human individuals. TCRdb's table, derived via immunoSEQ multiplex PCR, lists solely in-frame clones and lacks some. The profile shows about 120,000 clones, over 65% of them singletons. The source material was memory CD8+ T cells sorted from blood. The subset here: CD45RO+ cells pooled with CCR7-negative TemRA cells. These TCRs come from a woman aged 25 to 39 in good health.

The rearrangement uses TRBV19 and TRBJ2-1; TRBD1 matches 7 bases. The CDR3 totals 13 residues. With V trimmed by 6 bases and J by 7 bases, 6 bases remained unmatched. Germline assignment: CDR1 LNHDA and CDR2 SQIVND (reference sequence). The chain's CDR3 is CASSRTGLNEQFF. CDR3 sequence (DNA): TGTGCCAGTAGCCGGACAGGTCTAAATGAGCAGTTCTTC.

This clone was detected ten times or more. The chain is built from TRBV5-1 and TRBJ1-5; 7 nucleotides agree with TRBD1. V lost 0 bases and J lost 4; bases outside the gene matches: 4. Germline CDR1 reads SGHRS; CDR2 reads YFSETQ. The CDR3 runs to 15 residues. CDR3 amino acids: CASSLGGGKNQPQHF. The DNA of the CDR3 is TGCGCCAGCAGCTTGGGAGGGGGCAAGAATCAGCCCCAGCATTTT. Complete variable domain (other parts from reference TRBV5-1 and TRBJ1-5): KAGVTQTPRYLIKTRGQQVTLSCSPISGHRSVSWYQQTPGQGLQFLFEYFSETQRNKGNFPGRFSGRQFSNSRSEMNVSTLELGDSALYLCASSLGGGKNQPQHFGDGTRLSIL.

This clone was observed a handful of times. The J gene is TRBJ1-5, the V gene TRBV7-9, with 7 bases fitting TRBD1. Per germline, CDR1 SEHNR and CDR2 FQNEAQ (reference sequence). This CDR3 has 15 residues. The trim removed 3 bases at V and 4 bases at J, leaving 6 bases unmatched. The CDR3 region is CASSLNAGGNQPQHF. CDR3 nucleotide sequence: TGTGCCAGCAGCTTGAACGCAGGGGGTAATCAGCCCCAGCATTTT.

The chain carries TRBV2 and TRBJ2-7; D not certain. This CDR3 is built from 14 residues. Germline lookup yields CDR1 SNHLY and CDR2 FYNNEI. Trimming took off 3 bases at V and 3 bases at J, with 12 bases between the two ends. CDR3 bases: TGTGCCAGCAGTGAGGACGAGAGCGACTACGAGCAGTACTTC. This sequence encodes CASSEDESDYEQYF.

A remark on this clone: This likely reflects a read error, since a far larger clone is one base away. The chain links TRBV4-1 to TRBJ2-3; the D is unclear. The CDR3 sequence is 13 residues long. The V end lost 0 bases, the J end lost 5 bases, and 6 bases lay between the germline ends. Germline-derived CDR1 and CDR2 are MGHRA and YSYEKL. DNA for the CDR3: TGCGCCAGCAGCCAAGAGATACAAGATACGCAGTATTTT. Its protein is CASSQEIQDTQYF.

The sample holds many counts of this clone. The rearrangement links TRBV25-1 to TRBJ2-1; 10 bases match TRBD2. CDR1 and CDR2 (germline): MGHDK, SYGVNS. V shed 3 bases and J 4 bases; nucleotides not matched to a gene: 6. This CDR3 is built from 16 residues. The CDR3 protein is CASSDSGTSAYNEQFF. DNA for the CDR3: TGTGCCAGCAGTGATTCCGGGACTAGCGCGTACAATGAGCAGTTCTTC.

This clone was seen once. V usage is TRBV5-1 and J usage is TRBJ2-1, with D perhaps TRBD2 (6 bases). Germline values: CDR1 SGHRS, CDR2 YFSETQ. The CDR3 covers 15 residues. Trimming left V 9 bases short and J 0 bases short, with 16 bases between. The chain's CDR3 is CATSRDSHSYNEQFF. DNA of the CDR3: TGCGCCACCTCAAGGGACTCCCACTCCTACAATGAGCAGTTCTTC. Full variable domain (outside the CDR3, taken from reference TRBV5-1 and TRBJ2-1): KAGVTQTPRYLIKTRGQQVTLSCSPISGHRSVSWYQQTPGQGLQFLFEYFSETQRNKGNFPGRFSGRQFSNSRSEMNVSTLELGDSALYLCATSRDSHSYNEQFFGPGTRLTVL.

The chain links TRBV21-1 to TRBJ2-1. TRBV21-1 is reported as a pseudogene. CDR3 length: 16 residues. The CDR3 bases are TGTGCCAGCAGCAAAGATAGGTTGGGCTCCTACAATGAGCAGTTCTTC. It is translated as CASSKDRLGSYNEQFF.

V gene TRBV7-2 combines with J gene TRBJ2-2; no definite D call. The CDR3 is 15 residues long. CDR1 and CDR2 (germline): SGHTA, FQGNSA. V was cut by 1 base and J by 3 bases, with 9 bases left in between. CDR3 amino acids: CASSLGRGDTGELFF. The CDR3 bases are TGTGCCAGCAGCTTAGGGCGTGGGGACACCGGGGAGCTGTTTTTT.

V and J are TRBV10-2 and TRBJ1-4; D remains ambiguous. The V end lost 8 bases, the J end lost 8 bases, and 15 bases lay between the germline ends. This CDR3 has 13 residues. The germline CDR1 and CDR2 sequences are WSHSY and SAAADI. Here the CDR3 DNA reads TGCGCCAGCGGACCGACTGGTGGGGAAAAACTGTTTTTT. Its protein is CASGPTGGEKLFF.

The chain uses TRBV27 and TRBJ2-7; 8 nucleotides agree with TRBD1. The CDR3 is 14 amino acids. CDR1 MNHEY and CDR2 SMNVEV come from the germline V gene (reference sequence). With V trimmed by 2 bases and J by 0 bases, 0 bases remained unmatched. The CDR3 DNA follows: TGTGCCAGCAGTTTACAGGGGGCCTCCTACGAGCAGTACTTC. This translates into CASSLQGASYEQYF.

This clone was observed many times. The V and J genes are TRBV18 and TRBJ2-2; possible D gene TRBD1, 5 bases. The germline gives CDR1 KGHSH, CDR2 LQKENI. The CDR3 has 14 amino acids. V was clipped by 1 base and J by 6 bases, with 9 bases between them. CDR3 sequence reads: CASSPLQGSGELFF. CDR3 sequence (DNA): TGTGCCAGCTCACCACTTCAGGGATCCGGGGAGCTGTTTTTT. Combining the CDR3 with reference TRBV18 and TRBJ2-2 gives the whole variable domain NAGVMQNPRHLVRRRGQEARLRCSPMKGHSHVYWYRQLPEEGLKFMVYLQKENIIDESGMPKERFSAEFPKEGPSILRIQQVVRGDSAAYFCASSPLQGSGELFFGEGSRLTVL.